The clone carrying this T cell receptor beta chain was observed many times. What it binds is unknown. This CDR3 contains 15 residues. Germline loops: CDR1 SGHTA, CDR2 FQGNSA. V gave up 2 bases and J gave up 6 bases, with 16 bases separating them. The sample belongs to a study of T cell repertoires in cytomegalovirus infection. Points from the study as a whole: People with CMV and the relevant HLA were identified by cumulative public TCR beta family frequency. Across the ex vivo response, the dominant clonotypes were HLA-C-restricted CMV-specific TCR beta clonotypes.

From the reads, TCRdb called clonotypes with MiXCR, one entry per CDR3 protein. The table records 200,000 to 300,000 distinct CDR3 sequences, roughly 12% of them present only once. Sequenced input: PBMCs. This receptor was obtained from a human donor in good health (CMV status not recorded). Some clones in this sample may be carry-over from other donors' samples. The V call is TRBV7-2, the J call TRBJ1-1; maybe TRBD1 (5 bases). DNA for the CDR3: TGTGCCAGCAGCTTATTTCCGGGCGGGGGATCTGAAGCTTTCTTT. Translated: CASSLFPGGGSEAFF.